The rows below give T cell receptor beta chains drawn from one sample of a study of neoadjuvant anti-PD-1 for oral cavity cancer. The assay was immunoSEQ multiplex PCR, and TCRdb's table has in-frame clones only and misses some. The sample consists of 13,000 to 15,000 clones, around 70% of them appearing once. The source was PBMCs, collected after nivolumab (anti-PD-1) treatment. These receptors were taken from a person aged 35-79 years with oral cavity squamous cell carcinoma. The CDR3 runs from the conserved cysteine through the conserved F or W. Fields, in order: clone size, V gene, J gene, D gene, CDR3 length, CDR3 protein, CDR3 DNA. D genes are given only for firm matches. The size field is filled for only some rows; it gives once, few, many or a size class.

NA	TRBV19	TRBJ1-1	NA	13	CASNDYEGTKAFF	TGTGCCAGTAACGACTATGAGGGCACTAAGGCTTTCTTT
NA	TRBV4-1	TRBJ1-2	NA	16	CASSQVSGQPSVGYTF	TGCGCCAGCAGCCAAGTTTCAGGACAGCCGTCCGTGGGCTACACCTTC
NA	TRBV6-6	TRBJ1-5	TRBD1	14	CASSPAGGDQPQHF	TGTGCCAGCAGTCCCGCAGGGGGGGATCAGCCCCAGCATTTT
NA	TRBV27	TRBJ2-7	TRBD2	16	CASSPGTSGYSYEQYF	TGTGCCAGCAGTCCCGGGACTAGCGGGTACTCCTACGAGCAGTACTTC
few	TRBV6-5	TRBJ1-2	TRBD1	12	CASSTQGAGYTF	TGTGCCAGCAGTACACAGGGGGCCGGCTACACCTTC
NA	TRBV6-5	TRBJ2-3	TRBD1	15	CASTGAPLGTDTQYF	TGTGCCAGTACAGGGGCCCCTCTCGGCACAGATACGCAGTATTTT
NA	TRBV4-1	TRBJ2-5	TRBD1	19	CASSQEVGFGTALRGTQYF	TGCGCCAGCAGCCAAGAAGTTGGGTTCGGGACAGCCCTTCGGGGGACCCAGTACTTC
few	TRBV5-6	TRBJ1-4	NA	14	CASSLNRFNEKLFF	TGTGCCAGCAGCTTGAACAGATTTAATGAAAAACTGTTTTTT
NA	TRBV6-4	TRBJ2-3	TRBD2	16	CASSDDGTSGSHTQYF	TGTGCCAGCAGTGACGACGGGACTAGCGGGAGTCATACGCAGTATTTT
NA	TRBV5-1	TRBJ2-1	TRBD2	15	CASSPYSGMGDEQFF	TGCGCCAGCAGCCCATACAGCGGGATGGGGGATGAGCAGTTCTTC
NA	TRBV11-1	TRBJ1-1	NA	15	CASSFMQGVNTEAFF	TGTGCCAGCAGCTTCATGCAGGGCGTTAACACTGAAGCTTTCTTT
NA	TRBV6-1	TRBJ2-1	NA	13	CASSESRRDEQFF	TGTGCCAGCAGTGAATCGCGCAGGGATGAGCAGTTCTTC
NA	TRBV30	TRBJ1-2	NA	14	CAWSVEGDNYGYTF	TGTGCCTGGAGTGTGGAAGGGGATAACTATGGCTACACCTTC
NA	TRBV11-1	TRBJ2-3	NA	16	CASSSNRGLGTDTQYF	TGTGCCAGCAGCTCCAATAGGGGGTTGGGCACAGATACGCAGTATTTT
NA	TRBV5-1	TRBJ2-5	NA	15	CASSSAPEKGETQYF	TGCGCCAGCAGCTCGGCCCCGGAAAAGGGGGAGACCCAGTACTTC
NA	TRBV6-1	TRBJ2-7	TRBD2	13	CASSAGLSYEQYF	TGTGCCAGCAGTGCGGGACTAAGCTACGAGCAGTACTTC
NA	TRBV19	TRBJ2-2	TRBD1	14	CASSGTVNTGELFF	TGTGCCAGTAGTGGGACAGTTAACACCGGGGAGCTGTTTTTT
NA	TRBV9	TRBJ2-1	NA	18	CASSVGPALVSSYNEQFF	TGTGCCAGCAGCGTAGGACCCGCTTTGGTGAGCTCCTACAATGAGCAGTTCTTC
few	TRBV2	TRBJ2-3	NA	15	CASSEGRDPAWTQYF	TGTGCCAGCAGTGAGGGGCGGGACCCTGCCTGGACGCAGTATTTT
NA	TRBV5-1	TRBJ1-1	NA	14	CASSYEVKVTEAFF	TGCGCCAGCAGCTATGAGGTCAAAGTTACTGAAGCTTTCTTT
NA	TRBV30	TRBJ1-5	TRBD1	16	CAWSEGQGIRNQPQHF	TGTGCCTGGAGTGAGGGACAGGGGATACGCAATCAGCCCCAGCATTTT
NA	TRBV2	TRBJ1-2	TRBD1	16	CASSVDRGGANYGYTF	TGTGCCAGCAGCGTGGACAGGGGGGGAGCTAACTATGGCTACACCTTC
few	TRBV15	TRBJ2-7	NA	14	CATSRGHTTYEQYF	TGTGCCACCAGCAGAGGGCACACTACCTACGAGCAGTACTTC
few	TRBV6-4	TRBJ2-1	TRBD2	15	CASSDRTGGNNEQFF	TGTGCCAGCAGTGACCGAACCGGGGGGAACAATGAGCAGTTCTTC
NA	TRBV6-5	TRBJ2-4	NA	13	CASIDIAKNIQYF	TGTGCCAGCATTGATATAGCCAAAAACATTCAGTACTTC
NA	TRBV7-9	TRBJ2-3	TRBD1	15	CASSPEDGTGSPQYF	TGTGCCAGCAGCCCGGAAGACGGGACAGGGAGCCCGCAGTATTTT
few	TRBV4-1	TRBJ1-2	NA	15	CASSQDIRGAYGYTF	TGCGCCAGCAGCCAAGATATTCGGGGTGCCTATGGCTACACCTTC
NA	TRBV19	TRBJ2-1	TRBD1	16	CASSMGSGRGLNEQFF	TGTGCCAGTAGTATGGGATCCGGCAGGGGGCTAAATGAGCAGTTCTTC
NA	TRBV11-2	TRBJ1-5	NA	16	CASSLGRGYSNQPQHF	TGTGCCAGCAGCTTAGGACGGGGATATAGCAATCAGCCCCAGCATTTT
NA	TRBV11-2	TRBJ2-7	NA	16	CASSSVRGPENYEQYF	TGTGCCAGCAGCTCCGTGCGAGGCCCGGAAAACTACGAGCAGTACTTC
NA	TRBV25-1	TRBJ2-1	NA	15	CASSAPNGFRNEQFF	TGTGCCAGCAGTGCCCCCAACGGTTTTAGGAATGAGCAGTTCTTC
NA	TRBV4-1	TRBJ2-7	TRBD2	14	CASSQTSGWYEQYF	TGCGCCAGCAGCCAAACTAGCGGGTGGTACGAGCAGTACTTC
NA	TRBV6-5	TRBJ2-1	TRBD2	14	CASRKAGTYNEQFF	TGTGCCAGCAGGAAAGCGGGAACCTACAATGAGCAGTTCTTC
NA	TRBV27	TRBJ2-1	TRBD2	14	CASSTGLAGIEQFF	TGTGCCAGCAGCACGGGACTAGCGGGTATTGAGCAGTTCTTC
NA	TRBV15	TRBJ2-3	NA	14	CATSRDYSTDTQYF	TGTGCCACCAGCAGAGATTATAGCACAGATACGCAGTATTTT
NA	TRBV6-1	TRBJ1-3	NA	13	CASSVSGGNTIYF	TGTGCCAGCAGTGTCTCGGGGGGCAACACCATATATTTT
NA	TRBV6-6	TRBJ2-1	TRBD1	16	CASSSHSGTGVDEQFF	TGTGCCAGCAGTTCCCATTCCGGGACAGGGGTCGATGAGCAGTTCTTC
NA	TRBV6-5	TRBJ2-7	NA	13	CASSPLATGEQYF	TGTGCCAGCAGTCCCTTGGCGACGGGCGAGCAGTACTTC
NA	TRBV6-1	TRBJ1-5	TRBD1	14	CASATGMEGQPQHF	TGTGCCAGCGCGACAGGGATGGAAGGGCAGCCCCAGCATTTT
NA	TRBV5-4	TRBJ2-2	NA	15	CASSLNAGNTGELFF	TGTGCCAGCAGCTTGAATGCGGGGAACACCGGGGAGCTGTTTTTT
NA	TRBV6-5	TRBJ2-7	NA	16	CASSYSWGTNQNEQYF	TGTGCCAGCAGTTACTCGTGGGGGACAAACCAGAACGAGCAGTACTTC
NA	TRBV5-8	TRBJ1-2	TRBD1	16	CASSPPGDRGWYGYTF	TGTGCCAGCAGCCCCCCCGGGGACAGGGGGTGGTATGGCTACACCTTC
NA	TRBV29-1	TRBJ2-2	NA	13	CSVYFSNTGELFF	TGCAGCGTTTATTTTAGCAACACCGGGGAGCTGTTTTTT
NA	TRBV14	TRBJ2-3	NA	15	CASSQEREFSDTQYF	TGTGCCAGCAGCCAAGAACGGGAGTTCTCAGATACGCAGTATTTT